The entry below gives a single T cell receptor beta chain sequence along with its context. The antigen is not known. TCRdb used MiXCR to reprocess the reads, holding one entry per CDR3 protein. Among 750,000 to 950,000 distinct CDR3 sequences, 25% to 30% were seen once, and the ten largest hold around 13%. This sample is part of a study of T cell repertoires in cytomegalovirus infection. The overall study: Indications of both CMV infection and matching HLA type were provided by public TCR beta signatures. Study-wide results and caveats: Pooled public TCR beta family frequency picked out CMV carriers with the relevant HLA. It was HLA-C-restricted CMV-specific TCR beta clonotypes that dominated the response ex vivo.

Trimming removed 5 bases from V and 9 bases from J; junction bases left unmatched: 7. There are 14 residues in the CDR3. The germline V gene has CDR1 KGHSH and CDR2 LQKENI. This chain links TRBV18 with TRBJ2-1; 10 nucleotides agree with TRBD2. Sample: cultured CD8+ T cells from PBMCs, taken from culture after CMV antigen stimulation. The sequence derives from a human donor in good health (CMV status not recorded). Some clones in this sample may be carry-over from other donors' samples. CDR3 in amino acids: CASSERGGPVEQFF. Written as DNA, the CDR3 is TGTGCCAGCTCAGAGCGGGGGGGCCCGGTTGAGCAGTTCTTC.